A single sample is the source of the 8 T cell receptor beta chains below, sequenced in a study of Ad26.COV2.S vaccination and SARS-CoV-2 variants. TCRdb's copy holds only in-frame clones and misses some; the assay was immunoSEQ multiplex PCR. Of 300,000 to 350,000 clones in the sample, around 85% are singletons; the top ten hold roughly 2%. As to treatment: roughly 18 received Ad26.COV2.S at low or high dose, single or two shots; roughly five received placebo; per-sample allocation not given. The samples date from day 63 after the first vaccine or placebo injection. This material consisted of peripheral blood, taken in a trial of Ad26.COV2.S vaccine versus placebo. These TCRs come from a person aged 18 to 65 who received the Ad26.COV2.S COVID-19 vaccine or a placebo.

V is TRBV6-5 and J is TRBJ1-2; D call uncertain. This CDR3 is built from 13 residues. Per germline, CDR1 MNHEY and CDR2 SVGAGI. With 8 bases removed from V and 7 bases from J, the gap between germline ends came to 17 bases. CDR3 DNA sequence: TGTGCCAGCGGCCGAGGGAAGGCCTCTGGCTACACCTTC. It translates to CASGRGKASGYTF.

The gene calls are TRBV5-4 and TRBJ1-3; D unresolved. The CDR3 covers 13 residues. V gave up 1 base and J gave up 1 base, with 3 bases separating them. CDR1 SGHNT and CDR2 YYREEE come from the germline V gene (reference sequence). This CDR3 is CASSLRSGNTIYF. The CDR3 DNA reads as TGTGCCAGCAGCTTGCGGTCTGGAAACACCATATATTTT.

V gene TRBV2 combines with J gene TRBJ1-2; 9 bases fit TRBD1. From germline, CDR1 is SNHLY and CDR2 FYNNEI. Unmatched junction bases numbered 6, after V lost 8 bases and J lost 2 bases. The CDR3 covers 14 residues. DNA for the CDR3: TGTGCCAGCGCCTTCGGGACAGGGAACTATGGCTACACCTTC. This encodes CASAFGTGNYGYTF.

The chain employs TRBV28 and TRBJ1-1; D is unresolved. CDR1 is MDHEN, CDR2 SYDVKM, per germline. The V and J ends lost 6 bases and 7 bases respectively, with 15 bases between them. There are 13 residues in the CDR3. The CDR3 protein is CASSPRHDNEAFF. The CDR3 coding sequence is TGTGCCAGCAGCCCTAGACATGATAATGAAGCTTTCTTT.

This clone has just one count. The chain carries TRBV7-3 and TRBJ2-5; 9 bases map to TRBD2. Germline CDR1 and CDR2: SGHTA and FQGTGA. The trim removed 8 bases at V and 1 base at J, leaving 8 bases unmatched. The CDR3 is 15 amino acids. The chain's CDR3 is CASSGPAGGQETQYF. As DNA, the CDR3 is TGTGCCAGCTCTGGTCCAGCGGGGGGCCAAGAGACCCAGTACTTC.

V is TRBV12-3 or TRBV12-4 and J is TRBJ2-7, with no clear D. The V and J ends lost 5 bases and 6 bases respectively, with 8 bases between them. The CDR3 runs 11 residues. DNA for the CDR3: TGTGCCAGCAGTCCGGGCCGCGAGCAGTACTTC. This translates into CASSPGREQYF.

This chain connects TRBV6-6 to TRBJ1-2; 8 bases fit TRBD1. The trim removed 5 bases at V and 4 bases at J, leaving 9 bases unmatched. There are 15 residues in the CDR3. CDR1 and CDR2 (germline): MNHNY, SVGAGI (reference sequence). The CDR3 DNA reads TGTGCCAGCAGTATCCTCGACAGGGGACCCTATGGCTACACCTTC. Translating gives CASSILDRGPYGYTF.

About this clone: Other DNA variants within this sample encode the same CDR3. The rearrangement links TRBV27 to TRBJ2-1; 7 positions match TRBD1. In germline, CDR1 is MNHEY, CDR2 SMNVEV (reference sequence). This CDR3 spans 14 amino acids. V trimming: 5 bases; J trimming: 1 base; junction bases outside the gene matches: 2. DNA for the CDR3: TGTGCCAGCAGTCCGACAGGGTCCTACAATGAGCAGTTCTTC. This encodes CASSPTGSYNEQFF.